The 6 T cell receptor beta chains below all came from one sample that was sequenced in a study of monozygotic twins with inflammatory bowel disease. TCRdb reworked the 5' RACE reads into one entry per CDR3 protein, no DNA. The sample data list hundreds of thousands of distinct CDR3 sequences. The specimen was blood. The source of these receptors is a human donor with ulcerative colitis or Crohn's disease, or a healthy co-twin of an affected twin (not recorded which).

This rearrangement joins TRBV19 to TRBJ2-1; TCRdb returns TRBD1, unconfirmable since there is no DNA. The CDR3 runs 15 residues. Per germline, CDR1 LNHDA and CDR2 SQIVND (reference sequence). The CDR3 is CASSSAPGDYNEQFF.

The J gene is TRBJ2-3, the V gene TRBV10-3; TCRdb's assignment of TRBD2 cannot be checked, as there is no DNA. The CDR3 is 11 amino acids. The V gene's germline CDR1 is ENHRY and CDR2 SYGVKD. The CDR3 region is CAISEGAGESF.

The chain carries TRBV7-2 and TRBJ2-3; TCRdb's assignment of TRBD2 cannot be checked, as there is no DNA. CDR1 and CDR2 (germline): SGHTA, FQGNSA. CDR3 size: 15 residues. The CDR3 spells CASRRTSGITDTQYF.

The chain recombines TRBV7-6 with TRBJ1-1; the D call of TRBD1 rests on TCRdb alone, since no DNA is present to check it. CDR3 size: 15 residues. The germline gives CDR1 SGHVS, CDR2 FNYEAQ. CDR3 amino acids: CASSLSKGPNTEAFF.

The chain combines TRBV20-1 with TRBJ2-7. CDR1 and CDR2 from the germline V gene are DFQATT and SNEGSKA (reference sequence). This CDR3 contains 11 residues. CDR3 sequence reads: CSAGGLNEQYF.

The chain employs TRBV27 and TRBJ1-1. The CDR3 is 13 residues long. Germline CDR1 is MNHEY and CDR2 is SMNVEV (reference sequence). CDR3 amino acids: CASSFNRHTEAFF.